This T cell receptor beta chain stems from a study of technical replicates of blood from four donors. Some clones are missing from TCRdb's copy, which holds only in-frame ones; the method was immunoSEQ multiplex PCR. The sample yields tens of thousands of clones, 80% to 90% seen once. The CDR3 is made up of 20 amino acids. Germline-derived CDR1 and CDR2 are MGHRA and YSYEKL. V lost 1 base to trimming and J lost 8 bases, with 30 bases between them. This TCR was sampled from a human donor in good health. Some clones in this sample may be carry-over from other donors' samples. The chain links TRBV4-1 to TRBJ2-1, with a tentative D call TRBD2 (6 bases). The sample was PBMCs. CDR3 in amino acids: CASSQGVLARGRGPRDEQFF. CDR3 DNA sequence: TGCGCCAGCAGCCAAGGAGTACTAGCCCGGGGCCGGGGACCTAGAGATGAGCAGTTCTTC.